Shown below are 8 T cell receptor beta chains from a single sample sequenced in a study of T-cell memory formation after mild COVID-19. Each CDR3 protein gets one entry after TCRdb re-called the 5' RACE reads with MiXCR. In the table there are around 340,000 distinct CDR3 sequences, approximately 15% of which are singletons. The sample consisted of PBMCs or a T cell subset sorted from them (not recorded which). These receptors came from a man aged 18 to 29 who had mild COVID-19 (a few samples of this study predate the infection). Cell type and time point are not known.

This clonotype was recorded a few times. This may be a read error: a much more frequent sequence differs by one nucleotide. The J gene is TRBJ2-7, the V gene TRBV7-2; 7 positions match TRBD1. Germline trimming cut 6 bases from V and 2 bases from J; bases unmatched to any gene: 4. The V gene's germline CDR1 is SGHTA and CDR2 FQGNSA. This CDR3 contains 13 residues. CDR3 DNA: TGTGCCAGCAGACCGGGACAGACCTACGAGCAGTACTTC. Translated: CASRPGQTYEQYF.

In its sample, this clonotype was seen many times. The J gene is TRBJ1-4, the V gene TRBV7-2, with no clear D. Trimming left V 4 bases short and J 5 bases short, with 11 bases between. CDR1 is SGHTA and CDR2 is FQGNSA in the germline V gene. The CDR3 extends over 14 amino acids. The CDR3 is CASSSHPVNEKLFF. DNA for the CDR3: TGTGCCAGCAGCTCCCATCCCGTGAATGAAAAACTGTTTTTT.

There are many counts of this clonotype. The chain couples TRBV14 to TRBJ2-1; 7 bases map to TRBD2. The CDR3 runs 14 residues. V shed 1 base, J shed 6 bases, and the junction held 3 bases outside the gene matches. The germline gives CDR1 SGHDN, CDR2 FVKESK. The CDR3 reads CASSQVRGVNEQFF. For the CDR3, the DNA is TGTGCCAGCAGCCAAGTACGGGGGGTCAATGAGCAGTTCTTC.

This clonotype was recorded a few times. This chain connects TRBV30 to TRBJ2-7; D unclear. The CDR3 is made up of 13 amino acids. The V gene's germline CDR1 is GTSNPN and CDR2 SVGIG (reference sequence). With 1 base removed from V and 2 bases from J, the gap between germline ends came to 9 bases. CDR3 DNA sequence: TGTGCCTGGAGTGGACCCAATCCCTACGAGCAGTACTTC. Translation gives CAWSGPNPYEQYF.

This clonotype has just a few counts. V is TRBV7-9 and J is TRBJ2-7, with TRBD1 matching over 7 bases. The CDR3 is 15 amino acids. Germline CDR1 and CDR2: SEHNR and FQNEAQ (reference sequence). V gave up 5 bases and J gave up 2 bases; unmatched junction bases: 9. The CDR3 DNA reads as TGTGCCAGCAGCCGCGGACAGGACCTTCCCTACGAGCAGTACTTC. Its translation: CASSRGQDLPYEQYF.

This clonotype turned up a few times. The chain uses TRBV6-5 and TRBJ2-7; 10 bases align to TRBD2. V dropped 0 bases and J dropped 3; count of bases not matched to a gene: 2. The CDR3 sequence is 15 residues long. CDR1 and CDR2 (germline): MNHEY, SVGAGI. The CDR3 sequence is CASSYSAGGSYEQYF. The DNA for the CDR3 is TGTGCCAGCAGTTACTCAGCGGGGGGGAGCTACGAGCAGTACTTC.

This clonotype was picked up a small number of times. This chain connects TRBV12-3 or TRBV12-4 to TRBJ1-5; no definite D call. Trimming left V 7 bases short and J 4 bases short, with 11 bases between. CDR3 length: 13 residues. CDR3: CASNTDGNQPQHF. The CDR3 DNA sequence: TGTGCCAGCAATACTGACGGAAATCAGCCCCAGCATTTT.

This clonotype was counted ten times or more. The chain links TRBV12-3 or TRBV12-4 to TRBJ2-1; TRBD2 matches at 15 bases. The V gene end was trimmed by 4 bases and the J gene end by 0 bases; junction bases not matched to a gene: 16. CDR3 length: 22 amino acids. This CDR3 reads CASSSGPSRGLAGGSSYNEQFF. In nucleotides, the CDR3 is TGTGCCAGCAGTTCCGGTCCCTCCCGGGGACTAGCGGGAGGAAGCTCCTACAATGAGCAGTTCTTC.